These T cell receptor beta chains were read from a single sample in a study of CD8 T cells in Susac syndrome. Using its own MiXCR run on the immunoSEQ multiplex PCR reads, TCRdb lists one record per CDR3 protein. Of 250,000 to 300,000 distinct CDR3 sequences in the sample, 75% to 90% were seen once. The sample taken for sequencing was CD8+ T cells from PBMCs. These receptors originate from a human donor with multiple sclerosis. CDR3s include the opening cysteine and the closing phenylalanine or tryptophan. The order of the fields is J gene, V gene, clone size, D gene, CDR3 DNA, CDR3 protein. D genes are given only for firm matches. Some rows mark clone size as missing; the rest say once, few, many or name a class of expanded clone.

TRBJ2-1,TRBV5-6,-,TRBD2,TGTGCCAGCAGCTTGGAAGGCGGGAGGAACTACAATGAGCAGTTCTTC,CASSLEGGRNYNEQFF
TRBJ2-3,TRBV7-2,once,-,TGTGCCAGCAGCTCATCTGCTAACTCGTTCCCCTCTAGCACAGATACGCAGTATTTT,CASSSSANSFPSSTDTQYF
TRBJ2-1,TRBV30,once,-,TGTGCCTGGAGTCCAGGGCACGGACCCTCCTACAATGAGCAGTTCTTC,CAWSPGHGPSYNEQFF
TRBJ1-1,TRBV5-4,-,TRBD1,TGTGCCAGCAGCTTGGAAACAGGGGGGCTGAACACTGAAGCTTTCTTT,CASSLETGGLNTEAFF
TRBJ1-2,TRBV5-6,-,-,TGTGCCAGCAGCTTGGGAAGGAACTATGGCTACACCTTC,CASSLGRNYGYTF
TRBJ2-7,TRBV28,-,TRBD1,TGTGCCAGCAGGCAGCAGGGGGAAGAATTCGGGAAAACCTACGAGCAGTACTTC,CASRQQGEEFGKTYEQYF
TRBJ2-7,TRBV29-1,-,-,TGCAGCGTTGGACAGGAAGGCTTTGGTAGCGAGCAGTACTTC,CSVGQEGFGSEQYF
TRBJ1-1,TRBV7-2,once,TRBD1,TGTGCCAGCAGCTTAGGCCCAGGGGGGGTCACTGAAGCTTTCTTT,CASSLGPGGVTEAFF
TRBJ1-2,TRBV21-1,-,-,TGTGCCAGCAGCAGCCCTCTCGGGCAGGGGCTTAACTATGGCTACACCTTC,CASSSPLGQGLNYGYTF
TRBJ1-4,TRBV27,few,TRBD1,TGTGCCAGCAGTCCCGGGACAGCTAATGAAAAACTGTTTTTT,CASSPGTANEKLFF
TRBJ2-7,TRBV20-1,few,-,TGCAGTGCTGATCCGGGAGACAGCATCTACGAGCAGTACTTC,CSADPGDSIYEQYF
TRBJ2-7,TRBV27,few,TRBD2,TGTGCCAGCCGGCGATCTAGCGGGAGGGTCTACGAGCAGTACTTC,CASRRSSGRVYEQYF
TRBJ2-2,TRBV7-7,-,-,TGTGCTAGCAGCCCCTCGGAGGCTACAACCGGGGAGCTGTTTTTT,CASSPSEATTGELFF
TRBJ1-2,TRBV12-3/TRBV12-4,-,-,TGTGCCAGCAGTTTCGGGCTAGGGGACCGGAACTATGGCTACACCTTC,CASSFGLGDRNYGYTF
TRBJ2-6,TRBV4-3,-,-,TGCGCCAGCAGCCAAGCCAGGGTCCTCTCTGGGGCCAACGTCCTGACTTTC,CASSQARVLSGANVLTF
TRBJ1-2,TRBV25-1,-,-,TGTGCCAGCAGGGTGGCAAATGATGGCTACACCTTC,CASRVANDGYTF
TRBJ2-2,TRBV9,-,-,TGTGCCAGCAGCGTAGTGGGCACAGGTCCCGGGGAGCTGTTTTTT,CASSVVGTGPGELFF
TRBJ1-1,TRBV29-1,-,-,TGCAGCGCGCGTGATGTGGGGAACACTGAAGCTTTCTTT,CSARDVGNTEAFF
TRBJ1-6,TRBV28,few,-,TGTGCCAGCAGTAGTAATTCACCCCTCCACTTT,CASSSNSPLHF
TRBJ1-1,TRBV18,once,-,TGTGCCAGCTCACCACCGGGGTCTTTGGACCTGAACACTGAAGCTTTCTTT,CASSPPGSLDLNTEAFF
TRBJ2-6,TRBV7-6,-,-,TGTGCCAGCAGCTTAGTGGGGGGCAGTGGGGCCAACGTCCTGACTTTC,CASSLVGGSGANVLTF
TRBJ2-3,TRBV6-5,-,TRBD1,TGTGCCAGCAGTTCCAGGGACAGCTATAGCACAGATACGCAGTATTTT,CASSSRDSYSTDTQYF
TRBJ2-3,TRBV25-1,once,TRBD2,TGTGCCAGCATTGGGATAGCGGGTAGCACAGATACGCAGTATTTT,CASIGIAGSTDTQYF
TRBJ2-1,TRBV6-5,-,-,TGTGCCAGCAGTTACTTTTTCCCCCCCTACAATGAGCAGTTCTTC,CASSYFFPPYNEQFF